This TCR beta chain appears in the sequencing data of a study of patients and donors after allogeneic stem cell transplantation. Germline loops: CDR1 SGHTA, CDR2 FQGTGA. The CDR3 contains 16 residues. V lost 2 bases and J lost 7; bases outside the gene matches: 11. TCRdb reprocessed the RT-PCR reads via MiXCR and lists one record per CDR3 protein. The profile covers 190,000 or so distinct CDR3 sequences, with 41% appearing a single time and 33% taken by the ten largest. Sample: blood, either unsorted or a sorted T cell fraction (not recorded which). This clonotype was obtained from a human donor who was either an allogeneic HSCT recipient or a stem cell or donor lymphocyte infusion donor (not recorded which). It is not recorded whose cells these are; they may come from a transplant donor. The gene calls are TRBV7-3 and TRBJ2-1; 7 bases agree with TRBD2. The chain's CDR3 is CASSLGRQRGRNEQFF. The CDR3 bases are TGTGCCAGCAGCTTAGGCCGTCAGCGGGGCAGGAATGAGCAGTTCTTC.